The present TCR beta chain was sequenced within a study of human T cells and chemical hapten exposure. Across the whole study: Diagnoses of alopecia areata, totalis or universalis occurred in mostly female patients.

As for time point: patch test 3, about 24 weeks after DPC sensitization. Treatment given: therapeutic diphenylcyclopropenone sensitization with weekly scalp DPC. This clonotype occurred many times. TCRdb re-analysed the RACE reads in MiXCR, keeping a single row per CDR3 protein. The table has under 130,000 distinct CDR3 sequences, around 34% seen once. Germline V gene sequence: CDR1 MDHEN, CDR2 SYDVKM. J was trimmed by 3 bases and V by 6 bases; bases with no gene match: 7. The CDR3 has 14 residues. This TCR came from a man aged 40-49 years with alopecia areata. Some clones in this sample may be carry-over from other donors' samples. The J gene is TRBJ1-2, the V gene TRBV28; TRBD1 matches at 7 bases. The material was whole blood, obtained in connection with sensitization to the hapten diphenylcyclopropenone (DPC). The CDR3 protein is CASRSGQADYGYTF. In DNA form, the CDR3 reads TGTGCCAGCAGAAGTGGACAGGCAGACTATGGCTACACCTTC.